The present TCR beta chain was sequenced within a study of blood T cells in healthy people across ages. Study as a whole: There was about one barcoded beta molecule captured by template switching per two T cells.

CDR1 is SGHAT and CDR2 is FQNNGV in the germline V gene. The CDR3 runs 13 residues. Trimming took 5 bases from V and 5 from J; bases not matched to a gene: 5. Combining a sample-barcoded 5' primer with a J-beta primer mix, a second PCR ran for roughly 7 to 12 cycles. TCRdb ran MiXCR on the 5' RACE reads and lists one entry per CDR3 protein. The sample shows about 670,000 distinct CDR3 sequences, over 40% of them seen only once. This clonotype showed up many times. The antigen is unknown. Findings and limits, study-wide: Observed TCR beta diversity per million T cells went down as age went up. This fall followed a roughly linear course with age.

Isolation recovered at least 7 million PBMCs from every sample. The V call is TRBV11-2, the J call TRBJ1-2; the match to TRBD1 covers 7 bases. This sequence originates from a woman at least 80 years old in good health. The sequenced sample consisted of blood. CDR3 bases: TGTGCCAGCAGCAAAGACAGGGCTTATGGCTACACCTTC. Its protein is CASSKDRAYGYTF. Full variable domain (remainder filled in from reference TRBV11-2 and TRBJ1-2): EAGVAQSPRYKIIEKRQSVAFWCNPISGHATLYWYQQILGQGPKLLIQFQNNGVVDDSQLPKDRFSAERLKGVDSTLKIQPAKLEDSAVYLCASSKDRAYGYTFGSGTRLTVV.